One sample yielded the 7 T cell receptor beta chains listed below, sequenced in a study of blood T cells in healthy people across ages. Then a second PCR, running about 6 to 11 cycles, was carried out with a sample-barcoded 5' primer and a J-beta primer mix. TCRdb reprocessed the 5' RACE reads via MiXCR and lists one record per CDR3 protein. The sample holds about a million distinct CDR3 sequences, about 48% seen once. The material sequenced was blood. Receptors were obtained from a young man in good health.

This clonotype was seen only a few times. V and J are TRBV20-1 and TRBJ2-7; 7 nucleotides align to TRBD1. Looked up from germline, CDR1 is DFQATT and CDR2 is SNEGSKA (reference sequence). V gave up 6 bases and J gave up 1 base; unmatched junction bases: 9. This CDR3 contains 14 residues. Here the CDR3 DNA reads TGCAGTGCACAACGACAGGGAGTTTCCTACGAGCAGTACTTC. Amino acids: CSAQRQGVSYEQYF.

The chain links TRBV4-1 to TRBJ2-5, with D possibly TRBD2 on 7 matching bases. The end of the DNA fits TRBJ2-7 better, so the J call may be wrong. The germline V gene has CDR1 MGHRA and CDR2 YSYEKL. The length of the CDR3 is 16 residues. The CDR3 reads CASSQDPAGATYEQYF. Written as DNA, the CDR3 is TGCGCCAGCAGCCAAGATCCGGCGGGGGCAACCTACGAGCAGTACTTC.

This chain links TRBV11-2 with TRBJ2-1; 9 nucleotides match TRBD1. Germline trimming cut 1 base from V and 13 bases from J; bases unmatched to any gene: 8. The CDR3 runs to 14 residues. Germline values: CDR1 SGHAT, CDR2 FQNNGV. CDR3 sequence (DNA): TGTGCCAGCAGCTTAGTGTGGACAGGGGAGGACCAGTTCTTC. This encodes CASSLVWTGEDQFF.

A note on this clonotype: Being one base from a much bigger clone, this may be a read error. The rearrangement joins TRBV29-1 to TRBJ2-5, with D possibly being TRBD1 (5 bases). The length of the CDR3 is 13 residues. The germline gives CDR1 SQVTM, CDR2 ANQGSEA. The germline V and J ends were trimmed by 4 bases and 11 bases, with 20 bases remaining between them. CDR3 loop: CSVAYSGYNEQYF. CDR3 coding DNA: TGCAGCGTTGCTTACTCAGGGTACAATGAGCAGTACTTC.

This clonotype was picked up many times. J is TRBJ2-3 and V is TRBV4-2; 7 bases fit TRBD2. Trimming removed 0 bases from V and 1 base from J; junction bases left unmatched: 4. This CDR3 has 16 amino acids. CDR1 and CDR2 from the germline V gene are LGHNA and YNFKEQ. CDR3 amino acids: CASSQDMAGGTDTQYF. The DNA of the CDR3 is TGTGCCAGCAGCCAAGATATGGCGGGGGGCACAGATACGCAGTATTTT.

This chain links TRBV12-3 or TRBV12-4 with TRBJ2-5; TRBD2 matches at 9 bases. CDR3 length: 14 amino acids. V lost 5 bases to trimming and J lost 5 bases; unmatched junction nucleotides: 6. The CDR3 DNA reads TGTGCCAGCAGTGGCGGGACTAGCCTCGAGACCCAGTACTTC. Translating it yields CASSGGTSLETQYF.

The gene calls are TRBV5-1 and TRBJ1-5; 7 nucleotides agree with TRBD1. Losses at the gene ends were 4 bases for V and 9 bases for J; bases not matched to a gene: 10. CDR3 length equals 14 residues. Germline V CDR1 and CDR2: SGHRS, YFSETQ. This CDR3 reads CASSDPTQGGPQHF. CDR3 coding DNA: TGCGCCAGCAGCGATCCTACCCAGGGGGGGCCCCAGCATTTT.